Sequencing of this T cell receptor beta chain was carried out in a study of blood T cells in healthy people across ages. Whole-study findings and limits: Long-lived donors exceeded aged donors in naive CD4+ cells and diversity.

For the second PCR, which ran for roughly 6 to 12 cycles, a sample-barcoded 5' primer and a J-beta primer mix were used. TCRdb recomputed calls from the 5' RACE reads with MiXCR, one row per CDR3 protein. Of 800,000 to 900,000 distinct CDR3 sequences listed, roughly 60% are singletons. This clonotype was counted between two and nine times. The antigen remains undetermined. The sequence derives from a man aged 30 to 39 in good health. The sample taken for sequencing was blood.

The CDR3 loop reads CASSSLRTGLYNEQFF. The CDR3 region has the DNA TGTGCCAGCAGCTCTCTTAGAACGGGTCTCTACAATGAGCAGTTCTTC. The gene calls are TRBV12-3 or TRBV12-4 and TRBJ2-1; D is unclear. With 6 bases removed from V and 3 bases from J, the gap between germline ends came to 18 bases. This CDR3 is built from 16 residues.